What follows are 15 T cell receptor beta chains derived from one specimen sequenced in a study of cytomegalovirus exposure and HLA in healthy donors. Vbeta (60) and Jbeta (13) primers were used in the PCR. TCRdb's copy holds only in-frame clones and misses some; the assay was immunoSEQ multiplex PCR. Its table records approximately 200,000 clones. The sample taken for sequencing was PBMCs. These receptors were taken from a boy aged 5 to 17 in good health and CMV-seronegative.

The J gene is TRBJ2-5, the V gene TRBV5-1; TRBD2 agrees at 11 bases. CDR3 length: 17 residues. From germline, CDR1 is SGHRS and CDR2 YFSETQ. Trimming at V came to 0 bases and at J to 2 bases, leaving 6 bases not matched to a gene. CDR3 residues: CASSLARVAGGQETQYF. The CDR3 region has the DNA TGCGCCAGCAGCTTGGCCCGGGTAGCGGGGGGGCAAGAGACCCAGTACTTC.

V and J are TRBV5-1 and TRBJ2-3, with TRBD2 matching 7 bases. This CDR3 contains 16 residues. The V segment lost 0 bases and the J segment 0 bases; nucleotides outside the gene matches: 4. CDR1 is SGHRS and CDR2 is YFSETQ in the germline V gene. This chain's CDR3 is CASSLVVGGSTDTQYF. CDR3 DNA: TGCGCCAGCAGCTTGGTGGTGGGAGGGAGCACAGATACGCAGTATTTT.

The chain recombines TRBV9 with TRBJ2-1; 7 nucleotides agree with TRBD1. The CDR3 is made up of 16 amino acids. Per germline, CDR1 SGDLS and CDR2 YYNGEE. V lost 1 base to trimming and J lost 5 bases; unmatched junction nucleotides: 9. The DNA for the CDR3 is TGTGCCAGCAGCGTATCGACAGGGCCCCTCGACAATGAGCAGTTCTTC. It specifies CASSVSTGPLDNEQFF.

This chain connects TRBV7-9 to TRBJ2-3, with a possible D match to TRBD2 (7 bases). Germline loops: CDR1 SEHNR, CDR2 FQNEAQ (reference sequence). CDR3 size: 15 residues. Trimming stripped 4 bases from V and 2 bases from J, with 13 bases between. The chain's CDR3 is CASSSPGGNTDTQYF. CDR3 bases: TGTGCCAGCAGCTCTCCGGGGGGCAACACAGATACGCAGTATTTT.

The chain couples TRBV7-3 to TRBJ2-6; the D gene is possibly TRBD2 (6 bases). The CDR3 contains 21 residues. Germline CDR1 reads SGHTA; CDR2 reads FQGTGA. Trimming stripped 2 bases from V and 1 base from J, with 24 bases between. The CDR3, as DNA: TGTGCCAGCAGCTTATCCGGATGGAGGGCCCAAGAAATATCTGGGGCCAACGTCCTGACTTTC. Its protein product is CASSLSGWRAQEISGANVLTF.

This chain joins TRBV7-6 and TRBJ2-5; D is ambiguous. The J call is uncertain, as TRBJ2-7 better fits the DNA end. Germline CDR1 reads SGHVS; CDR2 reads FNYEAQ. CDR3 size: 12 residues. CDR3 loop: CASSSLDYEQYF. The CDR3 nucleotides are TGTGCCAGCAGCTCGTTAGACTACGAGCAGTACTTC.

The gene calls are TRBV6-4 and TRBJ1-2, with 10 bases fitting TRBD1. Trimming cost V 6 bases and J 8 bases; bases outside gene matches: 9. CDR1 and CDR2 from the germline V gene are MRHNA and SNTAGT. CDR3 length: 14 residues. The CDR3, as DNA: TGTGCCAGCAGAAGACAGGGGGCAAACGGGGGCTACACCTTC. Translating it yields CASRRQGANGGYTF.

The chain couples TRBV28 to TRBJ1-2; 7 nucleotides match TRBD1. This CDR3 region has 12 residues. V lost 5 bases, J lost 10 bases, and 7 bases stayed unmatched. Germline CDR1 is MDHEN and CDR2 is SYDVKM. CDR3 nucleotides: TGTGCCAGCAGTATCCGCCAGGGGGACTACACCTTC. Translated: CASSIRQGDYTF.

This sequence joins TRBV15 and TRBJ2-4; possibly TRBD2 for D (6 bases). The germline V gene encodes CDR1 LNHNV and CDR2 YYDKDF (reference sequence). V was clipped by 5 bases and J by 6 bases, with 11 bases between them. The CDR3 runs to 13 residues. The CDR3 DNA reads TGTGCCACCAGCCCCGGGGAGGTAAACATTCAGTACTTC. This codes for CATSPGEVNIQYF.

The chain employs TRBV28 and TRBJ1-5, with TRBD1 matching 9 bases. Germline V lookup: CDR1 MDHEN, CDR2 SYDVKM. The CDR3 is made up of 15 amino acids. Trimming removed 6 bases from V and 7 bases from J; junction bases left unmatched: 10. CDR3 amino acids: CASSLNRGRRQPQHF. The CDR3 bases are TGTGCCAGCAGCCTGAACAGGGGGCGCCGACAGCCCCAGCATTTT.

Here the CDR3 reads CASSLVASGGSYEQYF. The CDR3 DNA follows: TGTGCCAGCAGCTTAGTGGCTAGCGGGGGGTCTTACGAGCAGTACTTC. The chain combines TRBV11-2 with TRBJ2-7; 11 bases line up with TRBD2. Germline assignment: CDR1 SGHAT and CDR2 FQNNGV. The CDR3 covers 16 residues. V dropped 1 base and J dropped 4; count of bases not matched to a gene: 6.

The V and J genes are TRBV2 and TRBJ2-6; no firm D call. This CDR3 has 15 amino acids. CDR1 is SNHLY and CDR2 is FYNNEI in the germline V gene. V lost 5 bases and J 6 bases, leaving 14 bases between the germline ends. CDR3 residues: CASSPDISKANVLTF. The CDR3 coding sequence is TGTGCCAGCAGTCCCGACATCTCTAAGGCCAACGTCCTGACTTTC.

V usage is TRBV28 and J usage is TRBJ1-2, with D uncertain. The CDR3 is 12 amino acids. Trimming stripped 8 bases from V and 3 bases from J, with 10 bases between. Germline V CDR1 and CDR2: MDHEN, SYDVKM. The CDR3 bases are TGTGCCAGCGGCTCCCCATACTATGGCTACACCTTC. Translated, it gives CASGSPYYGYTF.

With regard to this clone: In the same sample, other DNA sequences code for this CDR3. The chain couples TRBV2 to TRBJ2-3; D is possibly TRBD2 (7 bases). V was clipped by 4 bases and J by 3 bases, with 11 bases between them. The V gene's germline CDR1 is SNHLY and CDR2 FYNNEI. The CDR3 is made up of 14 amino acids. CDR3 protein: CASSVGGGTDTQYF. CDR3 bases: TGTGCCAGCAGTGTAGGGGGGGGAACAGATACGCAGTATTTT.

With respect to this clone: The DNA is left out, because the CDR3 cannot be placed on it with certainty; the CDR3 is given as TCRdb lists it. V gene TRBV27 combines with J gene TRBJ2-1; TRBD2 reflects the table's D call only, with no check against the DNA. CDR1 MNHEY and CDR2 SMNVEV come from the germline V gene (reference sequence). The CDR3 numbers 15 amino acids, ends counted. CDR3 sequence: CASSTSGGGYTEQFF.